Below are 27 T cell receptor beta chains sequenced from a single sample in a study of vaccination and CD4 T cells after COVID-19. Treatment of the sample: roughly ten-day PBMC culture with coronavirus spike peptide pools or control peptides (ViraFEST assay). The unexposed donor provided CD4+ T cells, which were taken before the COVID-19 pandemic (2011-2018). Sequenced with the Oncomine TCR Beta short-read assay was DNA taken from cultured CD4+ T cells. TCRdb re-called the PCR reads with MiXCR, one entry per CDR3 protein. The sample includes over 6,500 distinct CDR3 sequences, about two fifths of them seen just once. These receptors' antigens are unknown. Material: CD4+ T cells from blood, cultured in vitro. The source of these receptors is a human donor in good health.

This clonotype has only a few counts. V is TRBV6-1 and J is TRBJ1-5; possibly TRBD1 for D (5 bases). Trimming took 6 bases from V and 0 from J, leaving 12 bases between them. CDR1 is MNHNS and CDR2 is SASEGT in the germline V gene. The CDR3 loop spans 15 amino acids. The CDR3 DNA sequence: TGTGCCAGCAGCTTAGGACACGATAGCAATCAGCCCCAGCATTTT. As protein: CASSLGHDSNQPQHF.

The chain combines TRBV5-1 with TRBJ2-5; TRBD1 agrees at 7 bases. Germline V gives CDR1 SGHRS, CDR2 YFSETQ. The CDR3 is 14 residues long. J gave up 1 base and V 4 bases, and 4 bases lay outside the gene matches. In nucleotides, the CDR3 is TGCGCCAGCAGCCCGGGGACAGCCCAAGAGACCCAGTACTTC. Its protein is CASSPGTAQETQYF. Filled out from reference TRBV5-1 and TRBJ2-5, the complete variable domain reads KAGVTQTPRYLIKTRGQQVTLSCSPISGHRSVSWYQQTPGQGLQFLFEYFSETQRNKGNFPGRFSGRQFSNSRSEMNVSTLELGDSALYLCASSPGTAQETQYFGPGTRLLVL.

The V gene is TRBV7-6, the J gene TRBJ1-5, with D unclear. Looked up from germline, CDR1 is SGHVS and CDR2 is FNYEAQ. V lost 5 bases and J lost 2, with 7 bases in between. The CDR3 is 13 residues long. The CDR3 protein is CASSHGRNQPQHF. In nucleotides, the CDR3 is TGTGCCAGCAGCCACGGACGCAATCAGCCCCAGCATTTT.

Only a few counts were recorded for this clonotype. The chain recombines TRBV20-1 with TRBJ2-2; D is perhaps TRBD1 or TRBD2 (6 bases each). Looked up from germline, CDR1 is DFQATT and CDR2 is SNEGSKA (reference sequence). Trimming left V 0 bases short and J 6 bases short, with 11 bases between. The CDR3 contains 14 residues. DNA of the CDR3: TGCAGTGCTAGAGAGGGAAGGGGGGCCGGGGAGCTGTTTTTT. This encodes CSAREGRGAGELFF.

The table lists this clonotype with a few counts. In nucleotides, the CDR3 is TGCAGTGCTAGAATCGGACCTTCTTCACCCCTCCACTTT. This codes for CSARIGPSSPLHF. This rearrangement joins TRBV20-1 to TRBJ1-6; D not resolved. CDR1 DFQATT and CDR2 SNEGSKA come from the germline V gene (reference sequence). The ends were cut back, 2 bases at V and 9 bases at J, with 11 bases in the middle. The CDR3 sequence is 13 residues long.

J is TRBJ2-1 and V is TRBV7-9; 7 nucleotides line up with TRBD2. There are 15 residues in the CDR3. CDR1 SEHNR and CDR2 FQNEAQ come from the germline V gene (reference sequence). V trimming: 7 bases; J trimming: 0 bases; junction bases outside the gene matches: 6. This CDR3 reads CASIMGGSSYNEQFF. The DNA for the CDR3 is TGTGCCAGCATAATGGGAGGGAGCTCCTACAATGAGCAGTTCTTC.

Only a few counts were recorded for this clonotype. The V and J genes are TRBV19 and TRBJ1-5, with D unresolved. CDR3 length equals 13 residues. The V end was cut by 3 bases, the J end by 6 bases, with 9 bases between. CDR1 is LNHDA, CDR2 SQIVND, per germline (reference sequence). CDR3 sequence: CASSIDGGQPQHF. CDR3 sequence (DNA): TGTGCCAGTAGTATTGATGGTGGTCAGCCCCAGCATTTT.

V is TRBV7-3 and J is TRBJ1-1; 7 nucleotides match TRBD1. Germline assignment: CDR1 SGHTA and CDR2 FQGTGA. This CDR3 is 13 amino acids long. V lost 5 bases, J lost 1 base, and 1 base stayed unmatched. CDR3 amino acids: CASSRQGNTEAFF. The CDR3 coding sequence is TGTGCCAGCAGCCGACAGGGGAACACTGAAGCTTTCTTT.

This clonotype was picked up a small number of times. The chain carries TRBV7-8 and TRBJ1-1; no clear D. Trimming removed 4 bases at V and 2 bases at J, with 17 bases between. The CDR3 is made up of 16 amino acids. Germline values: CDR1 SGHVS, CDR2 FQNEAQ. This CDR3 reads CASSSMVGGFNTEAFF. The CDR3 DNA is TGTGCCAGCAGCTCCATGGTGGGAGGGTTTAACACTGAAGCTTTCTTT.

The V call is TRBV20-1, the J call TRBJ1-1, with D tentatively TRBD1 (5 bases). Germline CDR1 DFQATT, CDR2 SNEGSKA (reference sequence). The CDR3 is 14 amino acids. Trimming pared 3 bases from V and 0 bases from J, leaving 11 bases between. This CDR3 reads CSARRDRMNTEAFF. CDR3 in DNA: TGCAGTGCTAGGAGGGACCGAATGAACACTGAAGCTTTCTTT.

This sequence joins TRBV7-2 and TRBJ2-2; unclear D gene. The V end lost 5 bases, the J end lost 3 bases, and 10 bases lay between the germline ends. The CDR3 is made up of 14 amino acids. Per the germline V gene, CDR1 is SGHTA and CDR2 is FQGNSA. CDR3 amino acids: CASSLRPDTGELFF. Here the CDR3 DNA reads TGTGCCAGCAGCCTCAGACCAGACACCGGGGAGCTGTTTTTT.

CDR3 in DNA: TGTGCCAGCTTACAGGGCCCTGAAGCTTTCTTT. It is translated as CASLQGPEAFF. The rearrangement joins TRBV27 to TRBJ1-1; tentative D call: TRBD1 (6 bases). Germline loops: CDR1 MNHEY, CDR2 SMNVEV (reference sequence). This CDR3 comprises 11 residues. Trimming removed 8 bases from V and 6 bases from J, with 10 bases in between.

The rearrangement uses TRBV9 and TRBJ1-2, with D unclear. Germline V gene data show CDR1 as SGDLS and CDR2 as YYNGEE. V was trimmed by 3 bases and J by 4 bases, leaving 4 bases between them. The CDR3 loop spans 11 amino acids. DNA of the CDR3: TGTGCCAGCAGCGGCACCTATGGCTACACCTTC. It translates to CASSGTYGYTF.

The chain joins TRBV7-3 to TRBJ2-2; TRBD2 matches at 7 bases. Trimming removed 1 base from V and 3 bases from J; junction bases left unmatched: 8. CDR1 is SGHTA and CDR2 is FQGTGA in the germline V gene. CDR3 size: 17 residues. DNA of the CDR3: TGTGCCAGCAGCTTAAAGGGGCGGGGGTCGGACACCGGGGAGCTGTTTTTT. Its translation is CASSLKGRGSDTGELFF. The full variable domain, in which reference TRBV7-3 and TRBJ2-2 provide the parts outside the CDR3, is GAGVSQTPSNKVTEKGKYVELRCDPISGHTALYWYRQSLGQGPEFLIYFQGTGAADDSGLPNDRFFAVRPEGSVSTLKIQRTERGDSAVYLCASSLKGRGSDTGELFFGEGSRLTVL.

Details on this clonotype: The CDR3 does not end in the conserved phenylalanine or tryptophan, so this is likely a read error. This rearrangement joins TRBV19 to TRBJ2-6, with no clear D. The V end lost 8 bases, the J end lost 0 bases, and 8 bases lay between the germline ends. The CDR3 is made up of 14 amino acids. Germline lookup yields CDR1 LNHDA and CDR2 SQIVND (reference sequence). CDR3 sequence (DNA): TGTGCCAGTGAGGTGGCCTCTGGGGCCAACGTCCTGACTTCC. This encodes CASEVASGANVLTS.

This clonotype was counted only a few times. V is TRBV12-3 or TRBV12-4 and J is TRBJ1-5, with 7 bases aligning to TRBD1. This CDR3 spans 12 amino acids. J was trimmed by 5 bases and V by 5 bases; bases with no gene match: 0. CDR3 protein: CASSDRDQPQHF. The CDR3 DNA reads TGTGCCAGCAGTGACAGGGATCAGCCCCAGCATTTT.

This clonotype was detected a few times. V and J are TRBV6-5 and TRBJ1-1; 8 bases match TRBD1. The length of the CDR3 is 13 residues. J lost 4 bases, V lost 4 bases, and 2 bases had no gene match. The germline gives CDR1 MNHEY, CDR2 SVGAGI. The CDR3 reads CASSSTGGTEAFF. Here the CDR3 DNA reads TGTGCCAGCAGTTCCACAGGGGGCACTGAAGCTTTCTTT.

The chain employs TRBV7-6 and TRBJ2-2; D unclear. The germline V gene has CDR1 SGHVS and CDR2 FNYEAQ. The V and J ends lost 5 bases and 4 bases respectively, with 5 bases between them. This CDR3 is 12 amino acids long. The CDR3 loop reads CASSPFTGELFF. The CDR3 coding sequence is TGTGCCAGCAGCCCATTCACCGGGGAGCTGTTTTTT.

The chain combines TRBV6-2 or TRBV6-3 with TRBJ1-1; D uncertain. This CDR3 has 11 residues. CDR1 MNHEY and CDR2 SVGEGT come from the germline V gene. V lost 8 bases to trimming and J lost 1 base, with 5 bases between them. The CDR3 coding sequence is TGTGCCAGCGGAGAGAACACTGAAGCTTTCTTT. Amino acids: CASGENTEAFF.

The J gene is TRBJ1-1, the V gene TRBV6-1, with D unclear. V was cut by 7 bases and J by 11 bases, with 20 bases left in between. The CDR3 sequence is 13 residues long. CDR1 is MNHNS and CDR2 is SASEGT in the germline V gene. In nucleotides, the CDR3 is TGTGCCAGCACCGAATCAGGACGGATCCGGGCTTTCTTT. This gives the protein CASTESGRIRAFF.

The chain links TRBV10-1 to TRBJ1-3, with 7 bases fitting TRBD1. The CDR3 is 16 amino acids. Trimming cost V 4 bases and J 4 bases; bases outside gene matches: 10. Germline CDR1 is WNHNN and CDR2 is SYGVQD (reference sequence). CDR3 bases: TGCGCCAGCAGTGGGGACAGAACGTCGGCAGGAAACACCATATATTTT. It specifies CASSGDRTSAGNTIYF.

The chain links TRBV16 to TRBJ1-2, with D unclear. Per germline, CDR1 KGHSY and CDR2 FQNENV. CDR3 length equals 14 residues. The germline V and J ends were trimmed by 0 bases and 3 bases, with 8 bases remaining between them. DNA for the CDR3: TGTGCCAGCAGCCAATCGCAGGCCTACTATGGCTACACCTTC. The encoded protein is CASSQSQAYYGYTF.

The chain has TRBV19 and TRBJ2-6; D possibly matches TRBD1 or TRBD2 (5 bases each). V lost 3 bases and J 2 bases, leaving 14 bases between the germline ends. The CDR3 contains 17 residues. Germline lookup yields CDR1 LNHDA and CDR2 SQIVND (reference sequence). CDR3 loop: CASSMGEGRPGANVLTF. CDR3 nucleotides: TGTGCCAGTAGTATGGGAGAGGGGCGCCCTGGGGCCAACGTCCTGACTTTC. Combining the CDR3 with reference TRBV19 and TRBJ2-6 gives the whole variable domain DGGITQSPKYLFRKEGQNVTLSCEQNLNHDAMYWYRQDPGQGLRLIYYSQIVNDFQKGDIAEGYSVSREKKESFPLTVTSAQKNPTAFYLCASSMGEGRPGANVLTFGAGSRLTVL.

Only a few counts were recorded for this clonotype. As DNA, the CDR3 is TGTGCCATCAGTGATCCCAGGCAGGCCAAAGAAGCTTTCTTT. The encoded protein is CAISDPRQAKEAFF. V usage is TRBV10-3 and J usage is TRBJ1-1; D not certain. This CDR3 region has 14 residues. Germline V lookup: CDR1 ENHRY, CDR2 SYGVKD. V lost 3 bases, J lost 8 bases, and 16 bases lay in between.

CDR3: CASSELGGGASYGYTF. The CDR3 DNA follows: TGTGCCAGCAGTGAATTAGGAGGGGGCGCCTCCTATGGCTACACCTTC. The V call is TRBV25-1, the J call TRBJ1-2, with 7 bases matching TRBD1. With V trimmed by 1 base and J by 4 bases, 9 bases remained unmatched. Germline CDR1 MGHDK, CDR2 SYGVNS. The CDR3 runs to 16 residues.

V and J are TRBV10-1 and TRBJ1-1; the match to TRBD1 covers 7 bases. Trimming removed 6 bases from V and 9 bases from J; junction bases left unmatched: 10. This CDR3 has 13 residues. The V gene's germline CDR1 is WNHNN and CDR2 SYGVQD (reference sequence). CDR3 protein: CASSLGGEGQAFF. As DNA, the CDR3 is TGCGCCAGCAGCCTAGGGGGCGAAGGGCAAGCTTTCTTT.

This chain joins TRBV27 and TRBJ1-1; 9 nucleotides agree with TRBD1. Germline lookup yields CDR1 MNHEY and CDR2 SMNVEV (reference sequence). With V trimmed by 7 bases and J by 0 bases, 9 bases remained unmatched. The CDR3 contains 16 residues. In DNA form, the CDR3 reads TGTGCCAGCACACCGGGACAGGGTGACATGAACACTGAAGCTTTCTTT. It encodes CASTPGQGDMNTEAFF.